This note documents a single T cell receptor (beta chain) sequence. This sample stems from a study of blood T cell repertoires in COVID-19. In the study overall: Samples came from the United States, Italy and Spain, spanning acute and convalescent COVID-19. Sources were T cells, B-cell-depleted T cells, or PBMCs; the material itself was cDNA or gDNA.

As processed by the authors: Reference gene primer amplification yielded estimated nucleated cell counts. Clones were read by immunoSEQ multiplex PCR, and TCRdb kept only the in-frame ones, dropping some. V, J and clone size are those of that table, while D and trimming were read from the DNA. The table lists a few hundred thousand clones, 70% to 80% of them singletons. After removal of 5 bases from V and 7 bases from J, the junction contained 11 bases not matched to a gene. The CDR3 is made up of 15 amino acids. Germline CDR1 is MGHRA and CDR2 is YSYEKL. The sequenced sample consisted of peripheral blood. V is TRBV4-1 and J is TRBJ2-7, with TRBD1 matching over 10 bases. The clonotype was recovered from an elderly woman with acute or convalescent COVID-19. The CDR3 here is CASSYPGQGTGEQYF. CDR3 sequence (DNA): TGCGCCAGCAGCTATCCGGGACAGGGGACGGGGGAGCAGTACTTC.